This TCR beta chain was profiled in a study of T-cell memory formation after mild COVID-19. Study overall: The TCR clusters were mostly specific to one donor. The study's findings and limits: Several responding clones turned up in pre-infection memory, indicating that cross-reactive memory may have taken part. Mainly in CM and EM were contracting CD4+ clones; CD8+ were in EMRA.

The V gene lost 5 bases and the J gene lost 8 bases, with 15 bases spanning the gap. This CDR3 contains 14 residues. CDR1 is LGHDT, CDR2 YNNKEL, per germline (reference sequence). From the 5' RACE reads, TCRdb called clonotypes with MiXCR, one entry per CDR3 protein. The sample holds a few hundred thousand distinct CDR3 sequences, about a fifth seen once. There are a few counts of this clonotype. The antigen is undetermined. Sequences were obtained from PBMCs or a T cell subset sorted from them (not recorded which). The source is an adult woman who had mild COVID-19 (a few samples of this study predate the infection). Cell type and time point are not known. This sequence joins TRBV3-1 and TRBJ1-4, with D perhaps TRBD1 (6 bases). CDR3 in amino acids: CASSSMPQGEKLFF. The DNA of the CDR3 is TGTGCCAGCAGCTCGATGCCGCAGGGGGAAAAACTGTTTTTT.